The clone carrying this TCR beta chain was detected a few times. The antigen remains undetermined. Germline V gene data show CDR1 as SGHRS and CDR2 as YFSETQ. The germline V and J ends were trimmed by 5 bases and 2 bases, with 14 bases remaining between them. This CDR3 has 15 amino acids. Measured with immunoSEQ multiplex PCR; TCRdb has only the in-frame clones, and not every one. The sample yields 850,000 to 1,200,000 clones, roughly 75% seen once. This sample is drawn from a study of shared clonotypes between healthy human individuals. Whole-study findings and limits: As a rule, naive subsets had a larger estimated richness than memory subsets.

The TCR originated in a man between 18 and 29 years old in good health. Sequenced material: memory CD4+ T cells sorted from blood. Subset here: CD45RA-negative fraction. The V call is TRBV5-1, the J call TRBJ1-3, with TRBD1 as a possible D gene (6 bases). The CDR3 nucleotides are TGCGCCAGCAGTAGGGGACAACCTGCTGGAAACACCATATATTTT. As protein: CASSRGQPAGNTIYF. The full variable domain, completed using reference TRBV5-1 and TRBJ1-3, is KAGVTQTPRYLIKTRGQQVTLSCSPISGHRSVSWYQQTPGQGLQFLFEYFSETQRNKGNFPGRFSGRQFSNSRSEMNVSTLELGDSALYLCASSRGQPAGNTIYFGEGSWLTVV.